The following is a TCR beta chain sequence with its context. Its specificity is not known. Assay used: immunoSEQ multiplex PCR; TCRdb lists only in-frame clones, some missing. The sample contains some 30,000 clones, around 85% of which appear only once. The sample is drawn from a study of vaccination effects on CD4 cells after COVID-19. Overall study findings and caveats: Few convalescent patients and no early post-infection timepoints were included in the study.

ViraFEST assay sequencing came after antigen-specific CD4+ T cells were expanded with viral peptide pools. Isolation of CD4+ T cells took place after about ten days of culture. The participants, recipients of two vaccine doses, got either BNT162b2 or mRNA-1273. Vaccine recipients lacked prior SARS-CoV-2 infection and had negative nucleocapsid antibodies. This CDR3 has 13 residues. Deletions cut 1 base from V and 1 base from J, with 2 bases between. Germline values: CDR1 WSHSY, CDR2 SAAADI. V usage is TRBV10-2 and J usage is TRBJ2-1; D not certain. This clonotype originated in a human donor who received a COVID-19 vaccine. Some clones in this sample may be carry-over from other donors' samples. The specimen was CD4+ T cells from PBMCs cultured with SARS-CoV-2 spike peptides, collected after COVID-19 vaccination. For the CDR3, the DNA is TGCGCCAGCAGTGAGTTTTCCTACAATGAGCAGTTCTTC. This codes for CASSEFSYNEQFF.